This entry describes one TCR beta chain. The repertoire was sequenced with immunoSEQ multiplex PCR; TCRdb's copy has only in-frame clones and lacks some. The data hold about 330,000 clones, with roughly 88% observed a single time. This entry comes from a study of cytomegalovirus exposure and HLA in healthy donors. The germline V gene encodes CDR1 LNHDA and CDR2 SQIVND (reference sequence). V lost 5 bases, J lost 5 bases, and 11 bases stayed unmatched. The CDR3 sequence is 16 residues long. The TCR was taken from a woman between 18 and 30 years old in good health and CMV-seronegative. The specimen was PBMCs. V gene TRBV19 combines with J gene TRBJ2-2; 7 nucleotides match TRBD1. The CDR3 region has the DNA TGTGCCAGTAGTCCATCCTTCGACAGGGATACCGGGGAGCTGTTTTTT. Its protein product is CASSPSFDRDTGELFF.